The present TCR beta chain was sequenced within a study of OX40 agonist ivuxolimab in advanced cancers. The CDR3 is 16 amino acids. From germline, CDR1 is SGHDT and CDR2 YYEEEE. V gave up 2 bases and J gave up 4 bases; unmatched junction bases: 11. Assay used: immunoSEQ multiplex PCR; TCRdb lists only in-frame clones, some missing. The table lists 67,000 or so clones, less than 90% of them singletons. The specimen comprised CD4+ or CD8+ T cells sorted from blood, sampled in a trial of the OX40 agonist ivuxolimab. The chain is built from TRBV5-6 and TRBJ2-5; 7 nucleotides agree with TRBD1. The receptor was isolated from an adult with an advanced solid tumor such as melanoma, head and neck, liver or kidney cancer. The CDR3 region has the DNA TGTGCCAGCAGCTTACTTTCAGGGGGTTTAGGAGAGACCCAGTACTTC. Its translation is CASSLLSGGLGETQYF.